The 17 T cell receptor beta chains presented below share a single source sample, sequenced in a study of patients and donors after allogeneic stem cell transplantation. TCRdb analysed the RT-PCR reads with MiXCR anew, one entry per CDR3 protein. The sample gives around 200,000 distinct CDR3 sequences, roughly 38% of which show up once; around 10% is in the top ten. Sequenced sample: blood, either unsorted or a sorted T cell fraction (not recorded which). The receptors were sampled from a human donor who was either an allogeneic HSCT recipient or a stem cell or donor lymphocyte infusion donor (not recorded which). It is not recorded whose cells these are; they may come from a transplant donor.

The chain employs TRBV20-1 and TRBJ1-2; D remains unclear. The CDR3 is 12 residues long. Germline V gene lookup returns CDR1 DFQATT and CDR2 SNEGSKA (reference sequence). V was pared by 3 bases and J by 4 bases, with 9 bases between. DNA of the CDR3: TGCAGTGCTAGGGCGTCTTCCTATGGCTACACCTTC. Translation: CSARASSYGYTF.

This clonotype showed up just a few times. The chain carries TRBV5-5 and TRBJ1-1; D possibly corresponds to TRBD1 (6 bases). The CDR3 length is 15 residues. V shed 2 bases and J shed 2 bases, with 13 bases lying between them. Looked up from germline, CDR1 is SGHKS and CDR2 is YYEKEE (reference sequence). The CDR3 nucleotides are TGTGCCAGCAGCTTTGTGGCCAGGGGAAACACTGAAGCTTTCTTT. It translates to CASSFVARGNTEAFF.

This clonotype was counted a few times. This chain links TRBV4-3 with TRBJ1-2, with TRBD1 matching 8 bases. The CDR3 runs 15 residues. V gave up 6 bases and J gave up 3 bases; unmatched junction bases: 9. Per germline, CDR1 LGHNA and CDR2 YSLEER. The CDR3 DNA is TGCGCCAGCAGTTATAGGACAGGGTTTGACTATGGCTACACCTTC. Translating it yields CASSYRTGFDYGYTF.

The gene calls are TRBV11-2 and TRBJ1-4; no firm D call. V shed 4 bases and J shed 8 bases, with 8 bases lying between them. Germline lookup yields CDR1 SGHAT and CDR2 FQNNGV. The CDR3 consists of 12 residues. The CDR3 nucleotides are TGTGCCAGCAGCTACGACCGGGAAAAACTGTTTTTT. This translates into CASSYDREKLFF.

This clonotype was seen only once. V is TRBV4-1 and J is TRBJ2-7; 7 nucleotides line up with TRBD1. Germline CDR1 MGHRA, CDR2 YSYEKL. The trim removed 4 bases at V and 2 bases at J, leaving 5 bases unmatched. The CDR3 is 14 residues long. Written as DNA, the CDR3 is TGCGCCAGCAGCCGAAAGACAGGGCCCTACGAGCAGTACTTC. Translated: CASSRKTGPYEQYF.

V gene TRBV10-1 combines with J gene TRBJ2-2; perhaps TRBD2 as D (5 bases). Trimming cost V 3 bases and J 4 bases, with 12 bases left between them. The CDR3 has 15 residues. Germline lookup yields CDR1 WNHNN and CDR2 SYGVQD (reference sequence). CDR3 DNA sequence: TGCGCCAGCAGTGACGGGGTTTTGGGCACCGGGGAGCTGTTTTTT. Amino acid sequence: CASSDGVLGTGELFF.

This clonotype was counted ten times or more. The chain couples TRBV5-1 to TRBJ1-1; 8 bases match TRBD1. Germline V gene lookup returns CDR1 SGHRS and CDR2 YFSETQ. The V gene end was trimmed by 4 bases and the J gene end by 8 bases; junction bases not matched to a gene: 10. The CDR3 has 14 amino acids. The CDR3 DNA reads TGCGCCAGCAGCGTGGACAGGGCCCTTGCAGAAGCTTTCTTT. It specifies CASSVDRALAEAFF.

This clonotype was observed a handful of times. The chain combines TRBV12-3 or TRBV12-4 with TRBJ1-6; tentative D call: TRBD1 (6 bases). The CDR3 loop spans 12 amino acids. V was pared by 6 bases and J by 9 bases, with 9 bases between. CDR3 nucleotides: TGTGCCAGCAGCGCGACAGGTTCACCCCTCCACTTT. It translates to CASSATGSPLHF.

This clonotype appeared a few times. V is TRBV4-1 and J is TRBJ2-7; TRBD2 matches at 8 bases. This CDR3 has 15 amino acids. Looked up from germline, CDR1 is MGHRA and CDR2 is YSYEKL. The V segment lost 4 bases and the J segment 0 bases; nucleotides outside the gene matches: 5. CDR3 protein: CASSLQRGSSYEQYF. CDR3 sequence (DNA): TGCGCCAGCAGCCTTCAGCGGGGGTCCTCCTACGAGCAGTACTTC.

The gene calls are TRBV10-3 and TRBJ2-7, with D unclear. V was cut by 10 bases and J by 3 bases, with 19 bases left in between. CDR1 ENHRY and CDR2 SYGVKD come from the germline V gene. The CDR3 totals 14 residues. The CDR3 protein is CASGRSPQLYEQYF. CDR3 in DNA: TGTGCCAGCGGACGGTCCCCCCAACTCTACGAGCAGTACTTC.

The CDR3 bases are TGTGCCAGCAGCTTAGATTACACAGGGGGCTCACCCCTCCACTTT. This encodes CASSLDYTGGSPLHF. V and J are TRBV7-2 and TRBJ1-6, with 9 bases lining up with TRBD1. Germline V CDR1 and CDR2: SGHTA, FQGNSA. Trimming took 1 base from V and 10 from J; bases not matched to a gene: 5. The CDR3 length is 15 residues.

The chain has TRBV27 and TRBJ1-4, with TRBD1 identical over 9 bases. The germline gives CDR1 MNHEY, CDR2 SMNVEV (reference sequence). This CDR3 is built from 17 residues. The V gene end was trimmed by 5 bases and the J gene end by 0 bases; junction bases not matched to a gene: 7. As DNA, the CDR3 is TGTGCCAGCAGTCCCGGGACAGGGAGGGCAACTAATGAAAAACTGTTTTTT. Protein product: CASSPGTGRATNEKLFF. The complete variable domain, with remaining parts taken from reference TRBV27 and TRBJ1-4, reads EAQVTQNPRYLITVTGKKLTVTCSQNMNHEYMSWYRQDPGLGLRQIYYSMNVEVTDKGDVPEGYKVSRKEKRNFPLILESPSPNQTSLYFCASSPGTGRATNEKLFFGSGTQLSVL.

There are a few counts of this clonotype. The chain links TRBV3-1 to TRBJ2-5; TRBD1 might be the D (5 bases). V was pared by 1 base and J by 7 bases, with 13 bases between. The CDR3 length is 14 residues. Germline lookup yields CDR1 LGHDT and CDR2 YNNKEL (reference sequence). DNA of the CDR3: TGTGCCAGCAGCCAAGGGCGCAGGGTTGGGACCCAGTACTTC. Amino acids: CASSQGRRVGTQYF.

The chain is built from TRBV12-3 or TRBV12-4 and TRBJ2-1; 14 positions agree with TRBD2. After removal of 7 bases from V and 3 bases from J, the junction contained 8 bases not matched to a gene. The CDR3 length is 17 residues. This CDR3 is CASTPGLAGGLYNEQFF. CDR3 nucleotide sequence: TGTGCCAGCACTCCCGGACTAGCGGGGGGCCTCTACAATGAGCAGTTCTTC.

The chain carries TRBV6-1 and TRBJ1-4; D is unresolved. This CDR3 spans 15 amino acids. V gave up 6 bases and J gave up 4 bases, with 15 bases separating them. CDR1 and CDR2 from the germline V gene are MNHNS and SASEGT. The CDR3 spells CASSHHNSLNEKLFF. DNA for the CDR3: TGTGCCAGCAGCCACCACAACAGTCTTAATGAAAAACTGTTTTTT.

The rearrangement uses TRBV9 and TRBJ2-3; D not resolved. This CDR3 is built from 12 residues. The V end lost 2 bases, the J end lost 5 bases, and 6 bases lay between the germline ends. Germline CDR1 SGDLS, CDR2 YYNGEE. In nucleotides, the CDR3 is TGTGCCAGCAGCGTCATCGGAGATACGCAGTATTTT. Protein sequence: CASSVIGDTQYF.

In this sample, this clonotype turned up a few times. CDR3 nucleotide sequence: TGCAGTGCTACGGTGAACGGCTACACCTTC. Translation gives CSATVNGYTF. The chain carries TRBV20-1 and TRBJ1-2; D gene ambiguous. Germline assignment: CDR1 DFQATT and CDR2 SNEGSKA (reference sequence). V was shortened by 4 bases and J by 8 bases, with 8 bases between the two germline ends. The CDR3 sequence is 10 residues long.